The 15 T cell receptor beta chains in this list originate from one sample, sequenced in a study of T cells in women clearing cervical HPV infection. The table came from immunoSEQ multiplex PCR; TCRdb's copy has only in-frame clones and leaves some out. In all, the sample yields around 8,800 clones. The sequenced sample consisted of blood buffy coat. The origin of the receptors is a woman aged 18 to 75 with a cervical HPV16 infection that either progressed to CIN3+ or cleared (not recorded which).

A word on this clone: The read ends 3 residues before the CDR3 terminus; that terminus is restored from the germline J gene. This same CDR3 is encoded by further DNA sequences in the sample. The chain joins TRBV19 to TRBJ1-3, with D maybe TRBD1 (6 bases). The CDR3 extends over 16 amino acids. Looked up from germline, CDR1 is LNHDA and CDR2 is SQIVND (reference sequence). The V and J ends lost 5 bases and 0 bases respectively, with 14 bases between them. CDR3 DNA (partial): TGTGCCAGTAGTCCGCGGGGGGCCGGCTCTGGAAACACC. Encoded protein: CASSPRGAGSGNT. The full CDR3 sequence reads CASSPRGAGSGNTIYF.

Points on this clone: The CDR3 end falls 3 residues outside the read, so it is completed with the germline J gene. The V gene is TRBV7-8, the J gene TRBJ1-5; 7 nucleotides match TRBD1. In germline, CDR1 is SGHVS, CDR2 FQNEAQ. V lost 5 bases, J lost 4 bases, and 11 bases stayed unmatched. This CDR3 contains 16 residues. CDR3 bases read: TGTGCCAGCAGCGCTATGACAGGGAAAAGTAATCAGCCC. This gives the protein CASSAMTGKSNQP. The whole CDR3 sequence is CASSAMTGKSNQPQHF.

In the case of this clone: The read ends 3 residues before the CDR3 terminus; that terminus is restored from the germline J gene. V usage is TRBV19 and J usage is TRBJ2-7; D possibly corresponds to TRBD1 (6 bases). This CDR3 has 16 residues. The germline V gene encodes CDR1 LNHDA and CDR2 SQIVND (reference sequence). Trimming left V 2 bases short and J 3 bases short, with 17 bases between. This CDR3 is CASSIIPGTPIYEQYF. The sequenced part of the CDR3 DNA is TGTGCCAGTAGTATAATCCCCGGGACACCTATCTACGAG.

Remarks on this clone: The read is 3 residues too short to cover the CDR3 end, so that end is filled in from the germline J gene. The rearrangement uses TRBV2 and TRBJ2-3; D ambiguous. Germline CDR1 and CDR2: SNHLY and FYNNEI. The CDR3 has 13 residues. The DNA read from the CDR3 is TGTGCCAGCAGCCAAGACAAACTCCAGCCG. It specifies CASSQDKLQP. The whole CDR3 region reads CASSQDKLQPQYF.

With respect to this clone: The sequence runs out 3 residues before the end of the CDR3; the remainder is reconstructed from the germline J gene. The chain combines TRBV29-1 with TRBJ2-1; 12 bases fit TRBD2. J was trimmed by 4 bases and V by 5 bases; bases with no gene match: 3. Germline V CDR1 and CDR2: SQVTM, ANQGSEA. The CDR3 spans 14 residues. CDR3 bases read: TGCAGCGTTTCACTAGCGGGGGGTTACAATGAG. Protein: CSVSLAGGYNE. The CDR3 in full is CSVSLAGGYNEQFF.

To note about this clone: The read ends 3 residues early relative to the CDR3; the germline J gene fills the gap. The chain joins TRBV2 to TRBJ1-5, with a weak D call TRBD1 (5 bases). The CDR3 loop spans 13 amino acids. With 5 bases removed from V and 5 bases from J, the gap between germline ends came to 10 bases. Germline CDR1 and CDR2: SNHLY and FYNNEI. The CDR3 protein is CASSRGVDQPQHF. Partial CDR3 DNA: TGTGCCAGCAGTCGAGGGGTGGATCAGCCC.

To note about this clone: Read data end 3 residues before the CDR3 end; the end is taken from the germline J gene. The chain carries TRBV29-1 and TRBJ1-2, with unresolved D. The CDR3 length is 16 residues. V lost 2 bases to trimming and J lost 5 bases, with 21 bases between them. Germline loops: CDR1 SQVTM, CDR2 ANQGSEA. The sequenced CDR3 bases are TGCAGCGTTGAATTGACGACGACAATAGGCATATATGGC. The encoded protein is CSVELTTTIGIYG. The full CDR3 protein is CSVELTTTIGIYGYTF.

Remarks on this clone: The read terminates 3 residues ahead of where the CDR3 ends, so the germline J gene completes it. The V and J genes are TRBV29-1 and TRBJ2-7; the match to TRBD1 covers 9 bases. The CDR3 spans 12 residues. Germline CDR1 and CDR2: SQVTM and ANQGSEA. The V and J ends lost 6 bases and 5 bases, in that order; junction bases with no gene match: 5. This chain's CDR3 is CSVDRGVNEQYF. CDR3 DNA, as far as it was read: TGCAGCGTGGACAGGGGAGTCAACGAG.

Notes on this clone: The DNA ends 3 residues before the CDR3 does, and the rest of the CDR3 is filled in from the germline J gene. The chain recombines TRBV2 with TRBJ2-7; 8 bases fit TRBD1. This CDR3 is built from 14 residues. Germline CDR1 and CDR2: SNHLY and FYNNEI. Trimming cost V 6 bases and J 4 bases; bases outside gene matches: 8. The chain's CDR3 is CASRGRDRTYEQYF. CDR3 bases read: TGTGCCAGCAGAGGCCGGGACAGGACTTACGAG. The whole variable domain, filled in from reference TRBV2 and TRBJ2-7, reads EPEVTQTPSHQVTQMGQEVILRCVPISNHLYFYWYRQILGQKVEFLVSFYNNEISEKSEIFDDQFSVERPDGSNFTLKIRSTKLEDSAMYFCASRGRDRTYEQYFGPGTRLTVT.

As to this clone: The read ends 3 residues before the CDR3 terminus; that terminus is restored from the germline J gene. The V gene is TRBV18, the J gene TRBJ2-2; D may be TRBD1 (6 bases). The V end lost 3 bases, the J end lost 1 base, and 9 bases lay between the germline ends. CDR1 is KGHSH and CDR2 is LQKENI in the germline V gene. This CDR3 is built from 15 residues. The CDR3 is CASSPETGNTGELFF. Incomplete CDR3 DNA: TGTGCCAGCTCACCCGAGACAGGGAACACCGGGGAG.

Concerning this clone itself: The read halts 3 residues ahead of the CDR3 end, with the missing end drawn from the germline J gene. The V and J genes are TRBV10-2 and TRBJ2-7; D might be TRBD2 (5 bases). V was trimmed by 5 bases and J by 5 bases, leaving 10 bases between them. CDR1 and CDR2 from the germline V gene are WSHSY and SAAADI. The CDR3 is 12 residues long. CDR3 sequence: CASSPNGDEQYF. CDR3 DNA (partial): TGCGCCAGCAGTCCTAACGGGGACGAG.

Regarding this clone: The read terminates 3 residues before the CDR3 end, so the remaining end is supplied by the germline J gene. The J gene is TRBJ1-2, the V gene TRBV7-9; 8 bases agree with TRBD1. Germline V lookup: CDR1 SEHNR, CDR2 FQNEAQ (reference sequence). The CDR3 is 14 residues long. This CDR3 reads CASSADGQGGGYTF. The part of the CDR3 DNA that was read is TGTGCCAGCAGTGCTGATGGACAGGGCGGAGGC. Full variable domain (missing parts from reference TRBV7-9 and TRBJ1-2): DTGVSQNPRHKITKRGQNVTFRCDPISEHNRLYWYRQTLGQGPEFLTYFQNEAQLEKSRLLSDRFSAERPKGSFSTLEIQRTEQGDSAMYLCASSADGQGGGYTFGSGTRLTVV.

Note on this clone: Read coverage stops 3 residues before the CDR3 terminus; the germline J gene supplies the remainder. The chain joins TRBV5-1 to TRBJ2-3; 8 bases map to TRBD2. CDR1 is SGHRS and CDR2 is YFSETQ in the germline V gene. CDR3 size: 17 residues. V shed 0 bases, J shed 3 bases, and the junction held 9 bases outside the gene matches. Incomplete CDR3 DNA: TGCGCCAGCAGCTTGGAACGGGGGGGGATACAAACAGATACG. Its protein product is CASSLERGGIQTDT. The full CDR3 sequence reads CASSLERGGIQTDTQYF. The full variable domain, with the rest looked up from reference TRBV5-1 and TRBJ2-3, is KAGVTQTPRYLIKTRGQQVTLSCSPISGHRSVSWYQQTPGQGLQFLFEYFSETQRNKGNFPGRFSGRQFSNSRSEMNVSTLELGDSALYLCASSLERGGIQTDTQYFGPGTRLTVL.

Worth noting for this clone: One end of the junction does not line up with germline, which may come from a read error. The read terminates 3 residues ahead of where the CDR3 ends, so the germline J gene completes it. Other nucleotide sequences in the sample specify the same CDR3. The genes are TRBV10-1 and TRBJ1-2, with 7 positions matching TRBD1. The CDR3 totals 14 residues. The germline V gene encodes CDR1 WNHNN and CDR2 SYGVQD (reference sequence). The CDR3 loop reads CASMDRSRVYGYTF. The CDR3 bases that were read are TGCGCCAGCATGGACAGGTCCCGGGTTTATGGT.

About this clone: The CDR3 end falls 3 residues outside the read, so it is completed with the germline J gene. The chain carries TRBV7-9 and TRBJ2-1; TRBD2 is a possible D gene (6 bases). The CDR3 spans 12 residues. Germline V gives CDR1 SEHNR, CDR2 FQNEAQ (reference sequence). Deletions cut 7 bases from V and 9 bases from J, with 13 bases between. The CDR3 here is CASTSPGGEQFF. The sequenced CDR3 bases are TGTGCCAGCACCTCTCCCGGGGGTGAG.